Below, 2 T cell receptor beta chains from the same sample are listed, as sequenced in a study of shared clonotypes between healthy human individuals. Naive CD8 cells lacked CD45RO, underwent positive selection for CCR7 and left out terminally differentiated effector memory CD45RA+ cells. The assay was immunoSEQ multiplex PCR, and TCRdb's table has in-frame clones only and misses some. The table records roughly 2.1 million clones, 85% to 95% of them present only once. Input material: naive CD8+ T cells from PBMCs. These receptors originate from a man aged 18 to 29 in good health. Some clones in this sample may be carry-over from other donors' samples.

Only one count was recorded for this clone. This chain's CDR3 is CASSLVWTGPWHEQFF. CDR3 sequence (DNA): TGTGCCAGCAGCTTGGTTTGGACGGGGCCTTGGCATGAGCAGTTCTTC. J is TRBJ2-1 and V is TRBV5-6, with D perhaps given as TRBD1 or TRBD2 (5 bases each). This CDR3 is built from 16 residues. CDR1 and CDR2 (germline): SGHDT, YYEEEE. V lost 0 bases and J 8 bases, leaving 18 bases between the germline ends.

CDR3 sequence reads: CASSQARDMVFFNGYTF. Written as DNA, the CDR3 is TGTGCCAGCAGCCAAGCTCGGGATATGGTATTTTTTAATGGCTACACCTTC. The rearrangement joins TRBV14 to TRBJ1-2, with no clear D. Trimming left V 1 base short and J 6 bases short, with 21 bases between. Germline V gene sequence: CDR1 SGHDN, CDR2 FVKESK. This CDR3 has 17 residues.